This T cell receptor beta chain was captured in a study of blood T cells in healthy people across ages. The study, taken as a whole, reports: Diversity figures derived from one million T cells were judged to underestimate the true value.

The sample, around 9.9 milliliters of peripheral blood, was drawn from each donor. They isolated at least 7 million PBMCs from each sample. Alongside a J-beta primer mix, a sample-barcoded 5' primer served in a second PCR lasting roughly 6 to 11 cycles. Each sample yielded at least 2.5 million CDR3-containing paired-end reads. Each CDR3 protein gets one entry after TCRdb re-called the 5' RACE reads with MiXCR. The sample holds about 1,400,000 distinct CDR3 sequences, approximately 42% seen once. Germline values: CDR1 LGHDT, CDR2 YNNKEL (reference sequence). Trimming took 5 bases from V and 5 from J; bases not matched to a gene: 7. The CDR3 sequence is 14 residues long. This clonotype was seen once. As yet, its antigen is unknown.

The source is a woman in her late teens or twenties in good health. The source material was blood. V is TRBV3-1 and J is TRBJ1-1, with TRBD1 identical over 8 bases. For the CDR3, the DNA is TGTGCCAGCAGCGTGCGGACAGGGAAGACTGAAGCTTTCTTT. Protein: CASSVRTGKTEAFF.